This T cell receptor beta chain was documented in a study of blood T cell repertoires in COVID-19. Methods used by the authors: Amplified reference gene primers provided the basis for estimating nucleated cell counts. The repertoire was sequenced with immunoSEQ multiplex PCR; TCRdb's copy has only in-frame clones and lacks some. V, J and clone size were drawn from that table, and D and trimming were deduced from the DNA. In the table there are a few hundred thousand clones, approximately 85% of which are singletons. Trimming took 0 bases from V and 7 from J, leaving 12 bases between them. Germline CDR1 and CDR2: GTSNPN and SVGIG (reference sequence). The CDR3 is made up of 13 amino acids.

The receptor was isolated from a human donor in a cohort sampled during active COVID-19. The chain uses TRBV30 and TRBJ1-2, with a possible D match to TRBD1 (5 bases). The specimen was peripheral blood. CDR3 protein: CAWSVQGVSGYTF. As DNA, the CDR3 is TGTGCCTGGAGTGTACAAGGGGTTAGTGGCTACACCTTC.